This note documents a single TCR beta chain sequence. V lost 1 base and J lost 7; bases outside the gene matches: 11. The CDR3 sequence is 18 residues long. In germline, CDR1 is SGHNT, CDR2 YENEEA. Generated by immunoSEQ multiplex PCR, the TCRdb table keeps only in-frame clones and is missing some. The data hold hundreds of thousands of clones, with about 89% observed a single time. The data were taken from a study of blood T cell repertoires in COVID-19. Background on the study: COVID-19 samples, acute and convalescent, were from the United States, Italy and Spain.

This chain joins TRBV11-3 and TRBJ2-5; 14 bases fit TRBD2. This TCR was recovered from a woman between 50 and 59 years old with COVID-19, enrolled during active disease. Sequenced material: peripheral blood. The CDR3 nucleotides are TGTGCCAGCAGCTTAGTGGGGACTAGCGGGAGAGGATCCTTGACCCAGTACTTC. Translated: CASSLVGTSGRGSLTQYF.